These 26 T cell receptor beta chains were all obtained from the same sample, sequenced in a study of human T cells and chemical hapten exposure. MiXCR, run by TCRdb on the RACE reads, gives a single entry per CDR3 protein. The sample yields 70,000 or so distinct CDR3 sequences, 11% seen once. The time point was: patch test 3, about 24 weeks after DPC sensitization. As to treatment: therapeutic diphenylcyclopropenone sensitization with weekly scalp DPC. Material: whole blood, obtained in connection with sensitization to the hapten diphenylcyclopropenone (DPC). Receptors originate from a woman in her fifties or sixties with alopecia areata. Some clones in this sample may be carry-over from other donors' samples.

Ten or more counts support this clonotype. The V and J genes are TRBV5-1 and TRBJ2-2; 7 nucleotides line up with TRBD1. CDR1 is SGHRS and CDR2 is YFSETQ in the germline V gene. V lost 2 bases, J lost 1 base, and 2 bases stayed unmatched. This CDR3 region has 15 residues. As DNA, the CDR3 is TGCGCCAGCAGCTTAGGGACAGAGAACACCGGGGAGCTGTTTTTT. Encoded protein: CASSLGTENTGELFF. The whole variable domain, filled in from reference TRBV5-1 and TRBJ2-2, reads KAGVTQTPRYLIKTRGQQVTLSCSPISGHRSVSWYQQTPGQGLQFLFEYFSETQRNKGNFPGRFSGRQFSNSRSEMNVSTLELGDSALYLCASSLGTENTGELFFGEGSRLTVL.

There are many counts of this clonotype. The chain is built from TRBV14 and TRBJ1-6; D unclear. The V end was cut by 0 bases, the J end by 7 bases, with 4 bases between. CDR1 and CDR2 from the germline V gene are SGHDN and FVKESK. The CDR3 covers 13 residues. Written as DNA, the CDR3 is TGTGCCAGCAGCCAAGAAGGAAATTCACCCCTCCACTTT. Residues: CASSQEGNSPLHF.

This rearrangement joins TRBV6-1 to TRBJ2-2, with 7 nucleotides matching TRBD1. The CDR3 length is 14 residues. Germline CDR1 MNHNS, CDR2 SASEGT. The junction had 6 bases not matched to a gene; V was cut back by 7 bases and J by 4 bases. The CDR3 reads CASNLDRATGELFF. As DNA, the CDR3 is TGTGCCAGCAATCTCGACAGGGCCACCGGGGAGCTGTTTTTT.

As regards this clonotype: Given a much more abundant clone one base away, this may be a read error. The chain joins TRBV28 to TRBJ2-7; 8 bases map to TRBD1. Germline lookup yields CDR1 MDHEN and CDR2 SYDVKM. This CDR3 is 15 amino acids long. CDR3 sequence reads: CVSTTPGTGIYEQYF. CDR3 nucleotides: TGTGTCAGCACCACTCCCGGGACAGGAATCTACGAGCAGTACTTC.

This clonotype has ten or more counts. The DNA is left out, because the CDR3 cannot be placed on it with certainty; the CDR3 is given as TCRdb lists it. This chain uses TRBV7-5 with TRBJ1-1; the table gives TRBD1 as D, unverified against the DNA. TRBV7-5 has pseudogene status. The CDR3 sequence runs 22 residues, both termini included. This CDR3 is CISVSEGIWSGQGMSGGTEAFF.

The chain combines TRBV6-2 or TRBV6-3 with TRBJ2-2; tentatively, D is TRBD1 or TRBD2 (7 bases each). Germline CDR1 reads MNHEY; CDR2 reads SVGEGT. The V end was cut by 4 bases, the J end by 0 bases, with 18 bases between. The CDR3 is made up of 18 amino acids. As DNA, the CDR3 is TGTGCCAGCAGTTTGAGGGGGCTAGCGGAGACGAACACCGGGGAGCTGTTTTTT. Translation gives CASSLRGLAETNTGELFF.

A word on this clonotype: A much larger clone sits a single nucleotide away, making a read error possible. The V gene is TRBV7-9, the J gene TRBJ2-4; D not certain. Looked up from germline, CDR1 is SEHNR and CDR2 is FQNEAQ (reference sequence). CDR3 size: 13 residues. CDR3 loop: CASTLEVGNIQYF. The DNA of the CDR3 is TGTGCCAGCACCTTAGAGGTGGGGAACATTCAGTACTTC.

The chain joins TRBV29-1 to TRBJ1-1; D might be TRBD1 (5 bases). This CDR3 spans 14 amino acids. Trimming shortened V by 4 bases and J by 2 bases, and 14 bases separated the two germline ends. Germline CDR1 reads SQVTM; CDR2 reads ANQGSEA. The chain's CDR3 is CSVVMAGHNTEAFF. CDR3 DNA: TGCAGCGTTGTCATGGCAGGGCACAACACTGAAGCTTTCTTT.

This clonotype was detected many times. This chain joins TRBV2 and TRBJ1-1, with D hard to call. The CDR3 totals 13 residues. From germline, CDR1 is SNHLY and CDR2 FYNNEI. V was clipped by 10 bases and J by 4 bases, with 16 bases between them. The CDR3 loop is CATTDDPPTEAFF. The CDR3 nucleotides are TGTGCCACCACAGACGACCCCCCCACTGAAGCTTTCTTT.

This clonotype was detected ten times or more. V and J are TRBV4-1 and TRBJ1-6, with D possibly TRBD1 on 5 matching bases. From germline, CDR1 is MGHRA and CDR2 YSYEKL. With 2 bases removed from V and 0 bases from J, the gap between germline ends came to 8 bases. The CDR3 is 16 residues long. The CDR3 DNA follows: TGCGCCAGCAGCCAACGACAGTCCTCCTATAATTCACCCCTCCACTTT. This sequence encodes CASSQRQSSYNSPLHF.

This clonotype was counted only a few times. The rearrangement links TRBV29-1 to TRBJ2-1; TRBD2 agrees at 9 bases. Germline V lookup: CDR1 SQVTM, CDR2 ANQGSEA. This CDR3 has 15 amino acids. J was trimmed by 0 bases and V by 4 bases; bases with no gene match: 4. DNA for the CDR3: TGCAGCGTTGCGGCGGGAGGGCCCTCCTACAATGAGCAGTTCTTC. Translating gives CSVAAGGPSYNEQFF.

CDR3 loop: CASSQRHDRQDTQYF. The CDR3 coding sequence is TGTGCCAGCAGCCAGCGACACGATCGGCAAGATACGCAGTATTTT. The chain combines TRBV3-1 with TRBJ2-3; D uncertain. This CDR3 region has 15 residues. The germline V gene has CDR1 LGHDT and CDR2 YNNKEL (reference sequence). Trimming pared 3 bases from V and 5 bases from J, leaving 15 bases between.

The gene calls are TRBV20-1 and TRBJ1-4, with D tentatively TRBD1 (5 bases). CDR1 and CDR2 from the germline V gene are DFQATT and SNEGSKA (reference sequence). There are 14 residues in the CDR3. V gave up 5 bases and J gave up 7 bases, with 17 bases separating them. CDR3 DNA: TGCAGTGCTCCAGACGGGCTAAGGGGTGAAAAACTGTTTTTT. Protein: CSAPDGLRGEKLFF.

This clonotype was found once. The chain joins TRBV28 to TRBJ1-6; D ambiguous. Per the germline V gene, CDR1 is MDHEN and CDR2 is SYDVKM. The CDR3 is 11 residues long. With 2 bases removed from V and 7 bases from J, the gap between germline ends came to 0 bases. For the CDR3, the DNA is TGTGCCAGCAGTTTAAATTCACCCCTCCACTTT. It translates to CASSLNSPLHF.

The chain is built from TRBV5-4 and TRBJ2-3; TRBD1 agrees at 7 bases. V lost 3 bases to trimming and J lost 4 bases; unmatched junction nucleotides: 2. Germline-derived CDR1 and CDR2 are SGHNT and YYREEE (reference sequence). CDR3 length: 13 residues. CDR3 sequence: CASSYRGADTQYF. CDR3 nucleotide sequence: TGTGCCAGCAGCTACAGGGGAGCAGATACGCAGTATTTT.

This clonotype has only a few counts. The CDR3 bases are TGCGCCAGCAGCCAAGATACAGGGTTTCGGCGGGAGCTGTTTTTT. Translation gives CASSQDTGFRRELFF. The chain couples TRBV4-3 to TRBJ2-2, with TRBD1 as a possible D gene (6 bases). CDR3 length: 15 residues. V lost 0 bases and J 9 bases, leaving 14 bases between the germline ends. CDR1 is LGHNA and CDR2 is YSLEER in the germline V gene.

This clonotype was seen a few times. Here the CDR3 DNA reads TGTGCCAGCAGTTACTCGATAATAGCTCGAGCTGGGACTGAAGCTTTCTTT. It translates to CASSYSIIARAGTEAFF. The gene calls are TRBV6-5 and TRBJ1-1, with D uncertain. Germline V lookup: CDR1 MNHEY, CDR2 SVGAGI. The CDR3 loop spans 17 amino acids. The V end lost 0 bases, the J end lost 5 bases, and 19 bases lay between the germline ends.

There are a few counts of this clonotype. The J gene is TRBJ2-7, the V gene TRBV6-5, with D perhaps assigned TRBD1 or TRBD2 (5 bases each). Trimming left V 7 bases short and J 0 bases short, with 19 bases between. This CDR3 has 16 amino acids. Germline loops: CDR1 MNHEY, CDR2 SVGAGI. CDR3 sequence: CASTPLWGRSSYEQYF. In DNA form, the CDR3 reads TGTGCCAGCACCCCGCTATGGGGACGGAGCTCCTACGAGCAGTACTTC.

This clonotype was seen only a few times. The chain has TRBV12-3 or TRBV12-4 and TRBJ2-7; D is ambiguous. The germline V and J ends were trimmed by 2 bases and 2 bases, with 7 bases remaining between them. This CDR3 has 13 residues. CDR3 nucleotides: TGTGCCAGCAGTTTAATCGCACCCTACGAGCAGTACTTC. It specifies CASSLIAPYEQYF.

This clonotype was counted many times. The CDR3 region is CASSLENNSGTEAFF. The CDR3 coding sequence is TGCGCCAGCAGCTTGGAGAACAATAGCGGCACTGAAGCTTTCTTT. The chain recombines TRBV5-1 with TRBJ1-1; D ambiguous. Trimming took 0 bases from V and 4 from J, leaving 13 bases between them. Germline CDR1 SGHRS, CDR2 YFSETQ. CDR3 length: 15 amino acids.

V is TRBV28 and J is TRBJ1-2; D unclear. Trimming stripped 7 bases from V and 4 bases from J, with 7 bases between. Per the germline V gene, CDR1 is MDHEN and CDR2 is SYDVKM. The CDR3 loop spans 11 amino acids. CDR3 sequence reads: CASISTYGYTF. CDR3 nucleotide sequence: TGTGCCAGCATCTCCACCTATGGCTACACCTTC.

This clonotype was observed a handful of times. The genes are TRBV28 and TRBJ2-3; 8 nucleotides line up with TRBD2. The CDR3 length is 16 residues. V gave up 2 bases and J gave up 2 bases; unmatched junction bases: 6. The V gene's germline CDR1 is MDHEN and CDR2 SYDVKM. The CDR3 DNA follows: TGTGCCAGCAGTTTACTGGCGGGAGGACTCACAGATACGCAGTATTTT. Protein product: CASSLLAGGLTDTQYF.

This clonotype was recorded many times. The gene calls are TRBV4-3 and TRBJ1-5; TRBD1 is a possible D gene (6 bases). V was trimmed by 1 base and J by 7 bases, leaving 17 bases between them. CDR1 and CDR2 from the germline V gene are LGHNA and YSLEER. The CDR3 is made up of 16 amino acids. CDR3 in DNA: TGCGCCAGCAGCCAAGGCTTGGGGGGGGCTGGGCAGCCCCAGCATTTT. This translates into CASSQGLGGAGQPQHF.

The J gene is TRBJ2-1, the V gene TRBV28; D is unclear. Trimming stripped 8 bases from V and 6 bases from J, with 8 bases between. This CDR3 has 11 amino acids. Per germline, CDR1 MDHEN and CDR2 SYDVKM. The DNA for the CDR3 is TGTGCCAGCGGTCACCTCAATGAGCAGTTCTTC. It is translated as CASGHLNEQFF.

In this sample, this clonotype turned up many times. V and J are TRBV7-2 and TRBJ1-2; perhaps TRBD1 as D (6 bases). The CDR3 is 15 amino acids. Looked up from germline, CDR1 is SGHTA and CDR2 is FQGNSA. Deletions cut 1 base from V and 7 bases from J, with 16 bases between. For the CDR3, the DNA is TGTGCCAGCAGCTTAGTGGGGTCAGGGGCGCGTGGCTACACCTTC. Translating it yields CASSLVGSGARGYTF.

In this sample, this clonotype turned up many times. CDR3 bases: TGTGCCAGCAGTTTTCGGGATGGCTACACCTTC. Amino acids: CASSFRDGYTF. The J gene is TRBJ1-2, the V gene TRBV28; no reliable D call. CDR1 is MDHEN and CDR2 is SYDVKM in the germline V gene. The CDR3 consists of 11 residues. V gave up 3 bases and J gave up 6 bases, with 5 bases separating them.